These 20 T cell receptor beta chains came from one sample sequenced in a study of a mutant IDH1 vaccine in newly diagnosed glioma. The time point is: week 5, during vaccination. Every vaccination contained 300 ug of the mutant IDH1 20-mer peptide and was paired with topical imiquimod. No antigen is known for these receptors. Sequencing was performed with immunoSEQ multiplex PCR; in TCRdb, only in-frame clones are kept and a portion is missing. The data hold 40,000 to 50,000 clones, with around 85% observed a single time. The source material was PBMCs, sampled from a glioma patient whose treatment included an IDH1 peptide vaccine. These receptors all come from a man aged 35-49 years with glioma.

The chain joins TRBV7-3 to TRBJ2-3, with TRBD2 matching 9 bases. The CDR3 extends over 17 amino acids. The J segment lost 2 bases and the V segment lost 0 bases, leaving 6 bases of the junction unmatched. Germline V CDR1 and CDR2: SGHTA, FQGTGA. The CDR3 sequence: CASSLTFAGGSTDTQYF. In DNA form, the CDR3 reads TGTGCCAGCAGCTTAACCTTTGCGGGAGGGTCCACAGATACGCAGTATTTT.

The chain couples TRBV6-1 to TRBJ1-2, with 8 bases matching TRBD1. The CDR3 loop spans 15 amino acids. Germline V gene sequence: CDR1 MNHNS, CDR2 SASEGT. The V gene end was trimmed by 5 bases and the J gene end by 0 bases; junction bases not matched to a gene: 5. CDR3 loop: CASSISGQANYGYTF. Here the CDR3 DNA reads TGTGCCAGCAGTATATCGGGACAGGCTAACTATGGCTACACCTTC.

The count of this clone is one. The V and J genes are TRBV4-3 and TRBJ2-2; D gene ambiguous. Germline V gives CDR1 LGHNA, CDR2 YSLEER. Trimming removed 0 bases from V and 6 bases from J, with 11 bases in between. The CDR3 totals 15 residues. The CDR3 here is CASSQDSPQSGELFF. For the CDR3, the DNA is TGCGCCAGCAGCCAAGATTCCCCTCAGTCCGGGGAGCTGTTTTTT.

The V call is TRBV5-1, the J call TRBJ2-7; 7 positions match TRBD2. V gave up 2 bases and J gave up 1 base; unmatched junction bases: 3. CDR3 length: 14 residues. Germline CDR1 and CDR2: SGHRS and YFSETQ. The CDR3 here is CASSFASGSYEQYF. The DNA for the CDR3 is TGCGCCAGCAGCTTTGCTAGCGGATCCTACGAGCAGTACTTC.

The chain employs TRBV6-1 and TRBJ2-7, with D possibly being TRBD2 (5 bases). Germline CDR1 MNHNS, CDR2 SASEGT. CDR3 size: 13 residues. The V end lost 2 bases, the J end lost 6 bases, and 11 bases lay between the germline ends. CDR3 protein: CASSELETTEQYF. The CDR3 region has the DNA TGTGCCAGCAGTGAATTGGAGACTACCGAGCAGTACTTC.

This clone was detected only once. The chain recombines TRBV18 with TRBJ2-6, with 7 bases fitting TRBD2. The CDR3 length is 14 residues. CDR1 and CDR2 from the germline V gene are KGHSH and LQKENI. With V trimmed by 8 bases and J by 8 bases, 9 bases remained unmatched. The CDR3 here is CASRGEGSSNVLTF. In DNA form, the CDR3 reads TGTGCCAGCCGGGGGGAGGGTTCGTCCAACGTCCTGACTTTC.

The chain carries TRBV5-4 and TRBJ2-7, with TRBD2 matching 13 bases. V lost 4 bases to trimming and J lost 13 bases; unmatched junction nucleotides: 8. This CDR3 region has 13 residues. From germline, CDR1 is SGHNT and CDR2 YYREEE (reference sequence). The CDR3 protein is CASSTLGTSGTYF. CDR3 coding DNA: TGTGCCAGCAGCACCCTGGGGACTAGCGGGACCTACTTC. Together with reference TRBV5-4 and TRBJ2-7, the CDR3 gives the full variable domain: ETGVTQSPTHLIKTRGQQVTLRCSSQSGHNTVSWYQQALGQGPQFIFQYYREEENGRGNFPPRFSGLQFPNYSSELNVNALELDDSALYLCASSTLGTSGTYFGPGTRLTVT.

This clone has a handful of counts. CDR3 in DNA: TGTGCCAGCAGTTCCGACAGGAACACTGAAGCTTTCTTT. Encoded protein: CASSSDRNTEAFF. This chain uses TRBV7-2 with TRBJ1-1; possibly TRBD1 for D (5 bases). The length of the CDR3 is 13 residues. The V gene lost 6 bases and the J gene lost 1 base, with 9 bases spanning the gap. Looked up from germline, CDR1 is SGHTA and CDR2 is FQGNSA.

This chain connects TRBV9 to TRBJ1-2, with D tentatively TRBD1 (5 bases). The CDR3 length is 12 residues. Trimming cost V 4 bases and J 8 bases, with 12 bases left between them. CDR1 and CDR2 from the germline V gene are SGDLS and YYNGEE. The CDR3 here is CASSPLGGGYTF. CDR3 nucleotide sequence: TGTGCCAGCAGCCCCCTCGGGGGGGGCTACACCTTC.

This sequence joins TRBV6-5 and TRBJ2-1, with no clear D. The germline gives CDR1 MNHEY, CDR2 SVGAGI. The CDR3 is 15 residues long. V was cut by 6 bases and J by 5 bases, with 17 bases left in between. CDR3 region: CASRKINSGDNEQFF. CDR3 nucleotides: TGTGCCAGCAGAAAGATTAACTCTGGTGACAATGAGCAGTTCTTC.

The rearrangement uses TRBV7-6 and TRBJ2-1; no definite D call. This CDR3 region has 15 residues. V was trimmed by 1 base and J by 7 bases, leaving 14 bases between them. CDR1 and CDR2 from the germline V gene are SGHVS and FNYEAQ. In DNA, the CDR3 is TGTGCCAGCAGCTTAGAGGATATGAGGAGTAATGAGCAGTTCTTC. Protein: CASSLEDMRSNEQFF.

The DNA for the CDR3 is TGTGCCAGCAGCTTAGGGAGGCGGCAGCCCCAGCATTTT. Translation gives CASSLGRRQPQHF. The chain joins TRBV7-3 to TRBJ1-5; D call uncertain. V dropped 2 bases and J dropped 7 bases, with 9 bases sitting between them. The CDR3 is 13 residues long. CDR1 SGHTA and CDR2 FQGTGA come from the germline V gene.

This chain links TRBV6-1 with TRBJ1-1; D unclear. Germline V lookup: CDR1 MNHNS, CDR2 SASEGT. CDR3 length: 13 residues. The V and J ends lost 7 bases and 3 bases respectively, with 12 bases between them. As DNA, the CDR3 is TGTGCCAGCATCTCCCTAAGGTACACTGAAGCTTTCTTT. Amino acids: CASISLRYTEAFF.

The chain couples TRBV4-3 to TRBJ2-7; D gene unclear. Per germline, CDR1 LGHNA and CDR2 YSLEER. Trimming cost V 0 bases and J 3 bases, with 9 bases left between them. The CDR3 covers 14 residues. CDR3 protein: CASSQDPNIYEQYF. The CDR3 nucleotides read TGCGCCAGCAGCCAAGATCCCAATATCTACGAGCAGTACTTC.

The chain combines TRBV18 with TRBJ2-2; D not certain. The CDR3 is 12 residues long. Trimming left V 2 bases short and J 3 bases short, with 1 base between. Per germline, CDR1 KGHSH and CDR2 LQKENI. The CDR3 reads CASSPDTGELFF. CDR3 DNA sequence: TGTGCCAGCTCACCAGACACCGGGGAGCTGTTTTTT.

The chain has TRBV19 and TRBJ1-5, with 8 nucleotides matching TRBD1. Germline V gene data show CDR1 as LNHDA and CDR2 as SQIVND (reference sequence). The CDR3 is made up of 13 amino acids. J lost 5 bases, V lost 6 bases, and 3 bases had no gene match. The CDR3 coding sequence is TGTGCCAGTAGCGGACAGGGTCATCAGCCCCAGCATTTT. This translates into CASSGQGHQPQHF.

The chain recombines TRBV4-3 with TRBJ1-5; 7 bases agree with TRBD1. V lost 4 bases, J lost 2 bases, and 2 bases stayed unmatched. The V gene's germline CDR1 is LGHNA and CDR2 YSLEER. The CDR3 loop spans 14 amino acids. CDR3 sequence reads: CASSPGQGNQPQHF. CDR3 in DNA: TGCGCCAGCAGCCCAGGACAGGGCAATCAGCCCCAGCATTTT.

CDR3 protein: CATSRLGQGINEQYF. CDR3 sequence (DNA): TGTGCCACCAGCCGCCTGGGACAGGGAATCAACGAGCAGTACTTC. V usage is TRBV15 and J usage is TRBJ2-7; 9 bases are shared with TRBD1. Germline-derived CDR1 and CDR2 are LNHNV and YYDKDF (reference sequence). The ends lost 5 bases at V and 5 bases at J; junction bases unmatched: 10. CDR3 length: 15 residues.

The gene calls are TRBV19 and TRBJ2-7; 10 bases map to TRBD2. The germline CDR1 and CDR2 sequences are LNHDA and SQIVND (reference sequence). V lost 5 bases to trimming and J lost 4 bases; unmatched junction nucleotides: 5. This CDR3 region has 14 residues. In nucleotides, the CDR3 is TGTGCCAGTAGTCTCGGGACTAGCGCTTACGAGCAGTACTTC. Encoded protein: CASSLGTSAYEQYF. The whole variable domain, filled in from reference TRBV19 and TRBJ2-7, reads DGGITQSPKYLFRKEGQNVTLSCEQNLNHDAMYWYRQDPGQGLRLIYYSQIVNDFQKGDIAEGYSVSREKKESFPLTVTSAQKNPTAFYLCASSLGTSAYEQYFGPGTRLTVT.

The genes are TRBV28 and TRBJ1-2, with 8 bases aligning to TRBD1. The ends lost 5 bases at V and 4 bases at J; junction bases unmatched: 6. The germline CDR1 and CDR2 sequences are MDHEN and SYDVKM. This CDR3 contains 14 residues. CDR3 sequence (DNA): TGTGCCAGCAGTGTCGACAGGGGCGGCTATGGCTACACCTTC. It encodes CASSVDRGGYGYTF.